This TCR beta chain is from a study of cytomegalovirus exposure and HLA in healthy donors. Overall study context: Genetic ancestry analysis placed over 75% of the 398 donors that were genotyped in the Caucasian-associated cluster.

This CDR3 comprises 13 residues. Germline values: CDR1 GTSNPN, CDR2 SVGIG (reference sequence). After removal of 3 bases from V and 5 bases from J, the junction contained 3 bases not matched to a gene. Use of 60 Vbeta and 13 Jbeta primers characterized the PCR. Clones were read by immunoSEQ multiplex PCR, and TCRdb kept only the in-frame ones, dropping some. This sample yields about 170,000 clones, of which 75% to 85% are seen a single time; under 7.5% belongs to the top ten. General study points: A later analysis found most CMV-associated TCR beta chains apparently HLA-restricted.

Note on this clone: Antigen: not known.

This clonotype was sampled from a man aged 30-40 years in good health and CMV-seropositive. The sequenced material came from PBMCs. The V gene is TRBV30, the J gene TRBJ2-5, with 10 bases aligning to TRBD1. The CDR3 DNA reads TGTGCCTGGAGCCCGGGACAGGGGGAGACCCAGTACTTC. Translation gives CAWSPGQGETQYF.